Listed below are T cell receptor beta chains from one sample, sequenced in a study of CD8 T cells in Susac syndrome. From the immunoSEQ multiplex PCR reads, TCRdb called clonotypes with MiXCR, one entry per CDR3 protein. The sample carries about 83,000 distinct CDR3 sequences, about 95% recorded once. Sequenced input: CD8+ T cells from PBMCs. Receptor source: a human donor with Susac syndrome. The CDR3 runs from the conserved cysteine through the conserved F or W. A D gene is named only where the DNA matches it firmly.

TRBV29-1	TRBJ1-2	NA	TGCAGCGTTGAAGATCTTCAGGGTCTTGGCTACACCTTC	CSVEDLQGLGYTF
TRBV9	TRBJ2-1	TRBD2	TGTGCCAGCAGTGCCACTAGCGGCAGCTCCTACAATGAGCAGTTCTTC	CASSATSGSSYNEQFF
TRBV27	TRBJ1-6	NA	TGTGCCAGCAGGAGGTTGAGGGTTTGGACACCCCTCCACTTT	CASRRLRVWTPLHF
TRBV29-1	TRBJ1-1	NA	TGCAGCGGAAGCGGCGGTCGCGAAACTTTCTTT	CSGSGGRETFF
TRBV30	TRBJ2-2	TRBD1	TGTGCCTGGAGTGATCGGACAGGAGTGAACACCGGGGAGCTGTTTTTT	CAWSDRTGVNTGELFF
TRBV30	TRBJ2-1	TRBD2	TGTGCCTGGAGTGCTCTTGCGGGAGTACAGTCGGAGCAGTTCTTC	CAWSALAGVQSEQFF
TRBV7-8	TRBJ1-1	NA	TGTGCCAGCAGCTACCGGGGTCGAGAGGCTTTCTTT	CASSYRGREAFF
TRBV7-2	TRBJ1-1	NA	TGTGCCAGCAGCTTAGGACAGGAGGGAGCTTTCTTT	CASSLGQEGAFF
TRBV20-1	TRBJ2-7	TRBD2	TGCAGTGCTAGAGACTCAGCGGGAGGATACTACGAGCAGTACTTC	CSARDSAGGYYEQYF
TRBV15	TRBJ1-3	TRBD1	TGTGCCACCAGCAGGACAGGGGCTGGAAACACCATATATTTT	CATSRTGAGNTIYF
TRBV23-1	TRBJ2-7	NA	TGCGCCAGCAGCCTCAGGAGGGTCGGGGCCTACGAGCAGTACTTC	CASSLRRVGAYEQYF
TRBV25-1	TRBJ1-1	NA	TGTGCCAGCAGTAGGGGGAACAGACAAGCTTTCTTT	CASSRGNRQAFF
TRBV29-1	TRBJ2-7	NA	TGCAGCGTTGTCGGTACTGGTCCCCACTCCTACGAGCAGTACTTC	CSVVGTGPHSYEQYF